This T cell receptor (beta chain) was identified during a study of long-term antiretroviral therapy in people with HIV. There were no participants with HIV treated outside the United States. The authors ran the immunoSEQ assay, v3.0, at survey level. TCRdb's copy holds only in-frame clones and misses some; the assay was immunoSEQ multiplex PCR. The sample includes some 13,000 clones, approximately 80% of them seen just once. Germline values: CDR1 MNHNY, CDR2 SVGAGI (reference sequence). The J segment lost 3 bases and the V segment lost 0 bases, leaving 1 base of the junction unmatched. The CDR3 loop spans 15 amino acids.

The specimen was unsorted PBMCs, collected 3.2 years before starting antiretroviral therapy. The sequence was obtained from a man aged 40-49 years with HIV. The J gene is TRBJ1-5, the V gene TRBV6-6; TRBD1 aligns across 8 bases. CDR3 bases: TGTGCCAGCAGTTACTCGGACAGGGACAATCAGCCCCAGCATTTT. This encodes CASSYSDRDNQPQHF.